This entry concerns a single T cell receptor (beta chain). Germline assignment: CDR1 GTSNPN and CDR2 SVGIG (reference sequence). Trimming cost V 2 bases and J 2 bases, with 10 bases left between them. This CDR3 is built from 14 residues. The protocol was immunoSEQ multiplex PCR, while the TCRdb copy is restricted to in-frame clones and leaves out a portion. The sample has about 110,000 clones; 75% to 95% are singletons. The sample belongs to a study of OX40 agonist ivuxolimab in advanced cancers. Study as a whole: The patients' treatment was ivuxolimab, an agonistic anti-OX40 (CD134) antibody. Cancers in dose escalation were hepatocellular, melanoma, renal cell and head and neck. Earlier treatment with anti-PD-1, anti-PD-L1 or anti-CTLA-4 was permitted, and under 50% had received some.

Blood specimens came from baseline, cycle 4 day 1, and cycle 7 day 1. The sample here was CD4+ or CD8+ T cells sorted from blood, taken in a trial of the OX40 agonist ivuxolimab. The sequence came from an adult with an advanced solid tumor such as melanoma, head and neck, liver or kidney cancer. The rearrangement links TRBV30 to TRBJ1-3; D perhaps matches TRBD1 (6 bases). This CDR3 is CAWSYREAGNTIYF. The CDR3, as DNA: TGTGCCTGGAGTTACAGGGAGGCTGGAAACACCATATATTTT.